This T cell receptor beta chain was obtained from a study of cytomegalovirus exposure and HLA in healthy donors. Across the whole study: One earlier analysis, a look at about 179 million T cells, found around 110 million unique TCR beta sequences.

Findings of the study overall: The only immune exposure information that was available was CMV serostatus.

Use of 60 Vbeta and 13 Jbeta primers characterized the PCR. The assay was immunoSEQ multiplex PCR, and TCRdb's table has in-frame clones only and misses some. The table lists 150,000 or so clones, roughly 9.8% of them singletons. This clone was found a few times. The target antigen is unknown. The CDR3 spans 17 residues. V gave up 2 bases and J gave up 0 bases, with 15 bases separating them. The germline V gene has CDR1 SGHRS and CDR2 YFSETQ. As for the donors, each was a healthy bone marrow donor. This receptor was taken from a man aged 50-59 years in good health and CMV-seronegative. The sequencing input was PBMCs. The chain uses TRBV5-1 and TRBJ1-3; D gene ambiguous. The CDR3 DNA follows: TGCGCCAGCAGCTTAGATAAGGACTCCAGCTCTGGAAACACCATATATTTT. This sequence encodes CASSLDKDSSSGNTIYF.